The 5 T cell receptor beta chains below come from one sample, sequenced in a study of neurological immune-mediated disorders. TCRdb reprocessed the 5' RACE reads via MiXCR and lists one record per CDR3 protein. Of over 15,000 distinct CDR3 sequences listed, about 10% are singletons. The sample comprised CD8+ T cells from blood. All receptors derive from a woman aged 50 to 60 in good health.

This clonotype was observed many times. The chain carries TRBV7-9 and TRBJ2-3, with 8 positions matching TRBD1. There are 15 residues in the CDR3. CDR1 SEHNR and CDR2 FQNEAQ come from the germline V gene (reference sequence). The ends lost 4 bases at V and 2 bases at J; junction bases unmatched: 5. CDR3 region: CASSSGTGLTDTQYF. In nucleotides, the CDR3 is TGTGCCAGCAGCTCGGGGACAGGCCTCACAGATACGCAGTATTTT.

This clonotype was seen at least ten times. The chain has TRBV6-1 and TRBJ2-1; 13 nucleotides agree with TRBD2. Germline V gene data show CDR1 as MNHNS and CDR2 as SASEGT. V gave up 6 bases and J gave up 4 bases; unmatched junction bases: 6. This CDR3 is built from 16 residues. In DNA form, the CDR3 reads TGTGCCAGCAGATCCGGACTAGCGGGGGCATACAATGAGCAGTTCTTC. Translating gives CASRSGLAGAYNEQFF.

This clonotype was observed a few times. This chain connects TRBV5-1 to TRBJ2-3, with D hard to call. Trimming stripped 4 bases from V and 1 base from J, with 10 bases between. This CDR3 comprises 14 residues. Per germline, CDR1 SGHRS and CDR2 YFSETQ. Here the CDR3 DNA reads TGCGCCAGCAGCCCGCAGACTGGCACAGATACGCAGTATTTT. Its translation is CASSPQTGTDTQYF.

At least ten counts were recorded for this clonotype. The gene calls are TRBV20-1 and TRBJ2-7; D possibly corresponds to TRBD2 (6 bases). The CDR3 has 16 residues. Trimming removed 0 bases from V and 3 bases from J, with 18 bases in between. Germline CDR1 is DFQATT and CDR2 is SNEGSKA (reference sequence). In DNA form, the CDR3 reads TGCAGTGCTAGAGACTTGATCGGGACTTACGACTACGAGCAGTACTTC. Its translation is CSARDLIGTYDYEQYF.

There are many counts of this clonotype. The chain recombines TRBV24-1 with TRBJ2-1, with D possibly being TRBD1 or TRBD2 (5 bases each). The CDR3 is 15 residues long. The ends were cut back, 3 bases at V and 5 bases at J, with 13 bases in the middle. Germline V lookup: CDR1 KGHDR, CDR2 SFDVKD. The CDR3 reads CATSDVGDGNNEQFF. DNA of the CDR3: TGTGCCACCAGTGATGTGGGGGATGGTAACAATGAGCAGTTCTTC.